The source of this T cell receptor beta chain is a study of glioma-infiltrating T cells after dendritic cell vaccination. The study's findings and limits: Higher pretreatment TIL content predicted longer progression-free time and survival.

Profiled with immunoSEQ multiplex PCR; TCRdb holds only in-frame clones, not every one. Counted here are 93,000 or so clones, 75% to 85% occurring once; the ten biggest clones make up roughly 5.6%. Patients had residual fresh-frozen tumor tissue and more than two years of survival data. Before vaccination, two weeks after the third vaccination, and at progression, PBMC were collected. This clone has only one observation. What it binds is not known. V gave up 4 bases and J gave up 0 bases, with 18 bases separating them. Germline loops: CDR1 LNHDA, CDR2 SQIVND (reference sequence). The CDR3 runs to 17 residues.

The J gene is TRBJ1-1, the V gene TRBV19; TRBD1 is a possible D gene (6 bases). Specimen: blood, collected before dendritic cell vaccination. This clonotype was obtained from a human donor with glioblastoma. The CDR3, as DNA: TGTGCCAGTAGTACTCGGGGGGCGACTCGCATGAACACTGAAGCTTTCTTT. Protein: CASSTRGATRMNTEAFF.